What follows is one TCR beta chain and its context. Other DNA sequences in the sample encode the same CDR3. This table comes from immunoSEQ multiplex PCR, and its TCRdb copy is limited to in-frame clones, with some not included. The data contain some 2.4 million clones, roughly 93% of them singletons. This specimen belongs to a study of shared clonotypes between healthy human individuals. The ends lost 5 bases at V and 0 bases at J; junction bases unmatched: 4. Germline V gives CDR1 SEHNR, CDR2 FQNEAQ (reference sequence). The CDR3 covers 15 residues. This receptor was taken from a man aged 18 to 29 in good health. Some clones in this sample may be carry-over from other donors' samples. The chain couples TRBV7-9 to TRBJ2-7, with 10 bases fitting TRBD2. Sequencing was done on a sample of naive CD4+ T cells from PBMCs. Subset denoted: CD45RA+ positively selected. CDR3 bases: TGTGCCAGCAGCCCGAGGACTAGCGGCTCCTACGAGCAGTACTTC. This translates into CASSPRTSGSYEQYF.